The present entry profiles one T cell receptor beta chain with its context. This sample stems from a study of blood T cell repertoires in COVID-19. Authors' processing steps: It was from reference gene primer amplification that nucleated cell counts were estimated. Sequencing used immunoSEQ multiplex PCR; TCRdb keeps in-frame clones, though not all of them. The V and J calls and clone size come from that table; D and trimming were worked out from the DNA. Among approximately 94,000 clones, around four fifths were seen once, and the ten largest hold roughly 13%. CDR1 is SQVTM and CDR2 is ANQGSEA in the germline V gene. This CDR3 spans 14 amino acids. J gave up 3 bases and V 4 bases, and 5 bases lay outside the gene matches.

The sequence derives from a man in his fifties or sixties with active or convalescent COVID-19. This chain uses TRBV29-1 with TRBJ1-2, with 10 bases lining up with TRBD1. Sequencing was performed on peripheral blood. CDR3 nucleotide sequence: TGCAGCGTTGGGGACAGGGGACAACACTATGGCTACACCTTC. As protein: CSVGDRGQHYGYTF.